A single TCR beta chain is shown here with its context. V shed 2 bases and J shed 0 bases, with 11 bases lying between them. Germline V gives CDR1 MNHNS, CDR2 SASEGT. The CDR3 is 16 amino acids. This sample was taken from a study of blood T cell repertoires in COVID-19. At the level of the study: Nucleic acid was either cDNA or gDNA, and it came from T cells, B-cell-depleted T cells, or PBMCs.

Profiling relied on immunoSEQ multiplex PCR, and the TCRdb table lists in-frame clones only, not all of them. The sample lists some 390,000 clones, more than 70% seen once, with about 2% in the top ten. The gene calls are TRBV6-1 and TRBJ1-5; the D is unclear. The origin of this receptor is a woman aged 60-75 years with COVID-19, enrolled during active disease. The sequenced material came from peripheral blood. The CDR3 region is CASSELQNYSNQPQHF. As DNA, the CDR3 is TGTGCCAGCAGTGAACTTCAGAATTATAGCAATCAGCCCCAGCATTTT.